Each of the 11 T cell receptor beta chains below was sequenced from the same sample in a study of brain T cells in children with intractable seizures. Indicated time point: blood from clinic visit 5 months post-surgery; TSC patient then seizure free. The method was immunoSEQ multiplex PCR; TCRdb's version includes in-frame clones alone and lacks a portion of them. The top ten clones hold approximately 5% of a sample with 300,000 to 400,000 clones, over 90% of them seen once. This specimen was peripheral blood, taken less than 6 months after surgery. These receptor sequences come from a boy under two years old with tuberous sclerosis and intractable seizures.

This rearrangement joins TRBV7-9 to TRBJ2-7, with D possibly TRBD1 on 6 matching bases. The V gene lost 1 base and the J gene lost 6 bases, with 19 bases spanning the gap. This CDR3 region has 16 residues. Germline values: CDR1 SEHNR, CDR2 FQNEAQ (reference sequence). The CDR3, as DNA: TGTGCCAGCAGCTTAGAGCAGGGGCTCAAAAGGGGCGAGCAGTACTTC. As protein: CASSLEQGLKRGEQYF.

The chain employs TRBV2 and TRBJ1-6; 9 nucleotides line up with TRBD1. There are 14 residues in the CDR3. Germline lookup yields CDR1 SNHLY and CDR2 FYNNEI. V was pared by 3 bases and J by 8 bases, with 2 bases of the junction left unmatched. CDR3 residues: CASSEGTGYSPLHF. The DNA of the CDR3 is TGTGCCAGCAGTGAGGGGACAGGGTATTCACCCCTCCACTTT.

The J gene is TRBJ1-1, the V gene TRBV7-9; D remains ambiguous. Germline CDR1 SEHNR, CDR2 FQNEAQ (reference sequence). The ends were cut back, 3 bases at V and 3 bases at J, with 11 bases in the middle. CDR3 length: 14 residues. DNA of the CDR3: TGTGCCAGCAGCTTTGGGGATTTGGACACTGAAGCTTTCTTT. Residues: CASSFGDLDTEAFF. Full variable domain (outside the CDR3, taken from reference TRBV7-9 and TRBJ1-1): DTGVSQNPRHKITKRGQNVTFRCDPISEHNRLYWYRQTLGQGPEFLTYFQNEAQLEKSRLLSDRFSAERPKGSFSTLEIQRTEQGDSAMYLCASSFGDLDTEAFFGQGTRLTVV.

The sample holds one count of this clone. The chain's CDR3 is CASSSLTIKETQYF. CDR3 nucleotide sequence: TGTGCCAGCAGCTCCCTTACTATCAAAGAGACCCAGTACTTC. The chain uses TRBV11-3 and TRBJ2-5; D is ambiguous. This CDR3 has 14 residues. Germline V gives CDR1 SGHNT, CDR2 YENEEA. V lost 4 bases and J 3 bases, leaving 12 bases between the germline ends. Complete variable domain (other parts from reference TRBV11-3 and TRBJ2-5): EAGVVQSPRYKIIEKKQPVAFWCNPISGHNTLYWYLQNLGQGPELLIRYENEEAVDDSQLPKDRFSAERLKGVDSTLKIQPAELGDSAVYLCASSSLTIKETQYFGPGTRLLVL.

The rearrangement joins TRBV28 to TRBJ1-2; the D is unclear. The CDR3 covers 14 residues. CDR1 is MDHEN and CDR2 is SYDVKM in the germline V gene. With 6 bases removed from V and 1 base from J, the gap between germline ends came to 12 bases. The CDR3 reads CASRLADRNYGYTF. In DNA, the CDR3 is TGTGCCAGCAGATTGGCCGACCGTAACTATGGCTACACCTTC.

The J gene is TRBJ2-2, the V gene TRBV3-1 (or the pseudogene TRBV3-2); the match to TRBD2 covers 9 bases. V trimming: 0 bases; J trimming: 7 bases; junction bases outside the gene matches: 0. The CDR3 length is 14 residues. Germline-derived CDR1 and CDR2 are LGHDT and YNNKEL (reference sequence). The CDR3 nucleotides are TGTGCCAGCAGCCAAGAACTAGCGGGCGGGGAGCTGTTTTTT. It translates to CASSQELAGGELFF.

The CDR3 bases are TGTGCCAGCAGCCCGGGTGGGTCCGCAGGTTTCCACGAGCAGTACTTC. Protein sequence: CASSPGGSAGFHEQYF. The chain employs TRBV9 and TRBJ2-7; D is undetermined. The ends were cut back, 4 bases at V and 5 bases at J, with 22 bases in the middle. The CDR3 extends over 16 amino acids. Germline V lookup: CDR1 SGDLS, CDR2 YYNGEE.

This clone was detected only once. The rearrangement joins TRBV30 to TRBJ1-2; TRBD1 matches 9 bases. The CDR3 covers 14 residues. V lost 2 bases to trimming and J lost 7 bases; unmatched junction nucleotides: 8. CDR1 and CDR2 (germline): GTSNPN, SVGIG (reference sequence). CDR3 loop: CAWSPTGGRGGYTF. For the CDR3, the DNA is TGTGCCTGGAGTCCTACAGGGGGCCGGGGTGGCTACACCTTC. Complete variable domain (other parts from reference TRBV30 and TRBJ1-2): SQTIHQWPATLVQPVGSPLSLECTVEGTSNPNLYWYRQAAGRGLQLLFYSVGIGQISSEVPQNLSASRPQDRQFILSSKKLLLSDSGFYLCAWSPTGGRGGYTFGSGTRLTVV.

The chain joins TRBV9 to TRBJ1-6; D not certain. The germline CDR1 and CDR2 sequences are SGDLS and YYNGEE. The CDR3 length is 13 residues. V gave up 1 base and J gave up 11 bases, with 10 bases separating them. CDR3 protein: CASSVTDKTPLHF. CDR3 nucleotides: TGTGCCAGCAGCGTAACCGACAAGACACCCCTCCACTTT.

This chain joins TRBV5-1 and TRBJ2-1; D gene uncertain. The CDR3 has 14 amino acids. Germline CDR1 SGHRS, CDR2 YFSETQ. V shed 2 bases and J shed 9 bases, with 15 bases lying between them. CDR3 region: CASSFGLMGGEQFF. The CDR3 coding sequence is TGCGCCAGCAGCTTCGGTCTGATGGGTGGTGAGCAGTTCTTC.

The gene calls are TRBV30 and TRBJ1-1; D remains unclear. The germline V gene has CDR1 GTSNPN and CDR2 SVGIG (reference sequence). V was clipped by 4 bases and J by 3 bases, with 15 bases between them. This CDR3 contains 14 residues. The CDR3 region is CAWISVLADTEAFF. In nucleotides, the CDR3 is TGTGCCTGGATTTCCGTTTTGGCCGACACTGAAGCTTTCTTT. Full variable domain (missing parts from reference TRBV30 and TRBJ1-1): SQTIHQWPATLVQPVGSPLSLECTVEGTSNPNLYWYRQAAGRGLQLLFYSVGIGQISSEVPQNLSASRPQDRQFILSSKKLLLSDSGFYLCAWISVLADTEAFFGQGTRLTVV.